The clone carrying this TCR beta chain was counted a few times. Its antigen is as yet unknown. The CDR3 is 14 residues long. Germline values: CDR1 MRHNA, CDR2 SNTAGT. V gave up 6 bases and J gave up 3 bases; unmatched junction bases: 3. TCRdb ran MiXCR on the reads and lists one entry per CDR3 protein. The sample includes 40,000 to 60,000 distinct CDR3 sequences, 20% to 25% of them seen just once. This entry is derived from a study of T cell repertoires in cytomegalovirus infection. Background on the study: A matching HLA type, together with CMV infection, was signaled by public TCR beta signatures. Findings and caveats of the study: There were HLA-C-restricted CMV-specific TCR beta clonotypes dominating the ex vivo response.

Source: CD8+ T cells from cultured PBMCs, taken from culture after CMV antigen stimulation. This clonotype originated in a human donor in good health (CMV status not recorded). Some clones in this sample may be carry-over from other donors' samples. The chain recombines TRBV6-4 with TRBJ2-2; 8 nucleotides line up with TRBD2. The DNA of the CDR3 is TGTGCCAGCAGGCGGGGGGCAGACACCGGGGAGCTGTTTTTT. It yields the protein CASRRGADTGELFF.